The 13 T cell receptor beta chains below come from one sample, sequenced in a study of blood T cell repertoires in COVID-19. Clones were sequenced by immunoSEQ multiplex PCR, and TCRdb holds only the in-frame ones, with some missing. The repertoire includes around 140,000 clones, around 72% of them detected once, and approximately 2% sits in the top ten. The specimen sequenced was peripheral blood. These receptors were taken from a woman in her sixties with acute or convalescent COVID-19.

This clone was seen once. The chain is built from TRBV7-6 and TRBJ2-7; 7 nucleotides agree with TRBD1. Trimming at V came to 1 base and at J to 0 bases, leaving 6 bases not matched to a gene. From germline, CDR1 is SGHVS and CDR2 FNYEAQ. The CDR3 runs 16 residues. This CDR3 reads CASSLGIRDSSYEQYF. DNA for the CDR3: TGTGCCAGCAGCTTAGGAATCCGGGACAGCTCCTACGAGCAGTACTTC. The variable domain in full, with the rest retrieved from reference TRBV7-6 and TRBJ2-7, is GAGVSQSPRYKVTKRGQDVALRCDPISGHVSLYWYRQALGQGPEFLTYFNYEAQQDKSGLPNDRFSAERPEGSISTLTIQRTEQRDSAMYRCASSLGIRDSSYEQYFGPGTRLTVT.

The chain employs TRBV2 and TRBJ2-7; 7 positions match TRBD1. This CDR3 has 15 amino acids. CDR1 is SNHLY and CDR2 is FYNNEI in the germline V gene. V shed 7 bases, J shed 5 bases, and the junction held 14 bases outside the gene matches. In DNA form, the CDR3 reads TGTGCCAGCATTCTAGACAGGGTTTATCTGGACGAGCAGTACTTC. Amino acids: CASILDRVYLDEQYF.

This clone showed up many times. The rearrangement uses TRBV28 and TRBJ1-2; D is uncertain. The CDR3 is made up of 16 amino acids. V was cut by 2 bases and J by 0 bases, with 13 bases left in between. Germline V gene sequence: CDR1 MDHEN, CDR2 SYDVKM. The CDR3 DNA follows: TGTGCCAGCAGTTTAGGAGGGCTGGAAGCTAACTATGGCTACACCTTC. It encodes CASSLGGLEANYGYTF.

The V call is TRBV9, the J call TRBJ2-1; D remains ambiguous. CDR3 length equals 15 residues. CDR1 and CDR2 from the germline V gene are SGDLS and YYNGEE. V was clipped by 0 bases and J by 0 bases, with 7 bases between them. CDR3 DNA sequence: TGTGCCAGCAGCGTAGTCCACTCCTCCTACAATGAGCAGTTCTTC. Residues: CASSVVHSSYNEQFF.

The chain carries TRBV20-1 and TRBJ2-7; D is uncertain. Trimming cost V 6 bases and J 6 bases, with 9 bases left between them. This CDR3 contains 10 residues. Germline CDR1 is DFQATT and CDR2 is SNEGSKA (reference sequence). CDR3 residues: CSAQDFEQYF. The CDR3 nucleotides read TGCAGTGCACAAGATTTCGAGCAGTACTTC.

CDR3 nucleotides: TGCGCCAGCAGCTCGCAAACTAGCGTATACAATGAGCAGTTCTTC. Its protein product is CASSSQTSVYNEQFF. The V call is TRBV5-1, the J call TRBJ2-1, with 7 positions matching TRBD2. Germline-derived CDR1 and CDR2 are SGHRS and YFSETQ. The trim removed 3 bases at V and 4 bases at J, leaving 7 bases unmatched. The CDR3 is made up of 15 amino acids.

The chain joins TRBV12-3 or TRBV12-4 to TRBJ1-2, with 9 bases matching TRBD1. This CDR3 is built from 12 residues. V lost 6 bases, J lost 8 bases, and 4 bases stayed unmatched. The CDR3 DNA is TGTGCCAGCAGGGGACAGGGAGGCGGCTACACCTTC. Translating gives CASRGQGGGYTF.

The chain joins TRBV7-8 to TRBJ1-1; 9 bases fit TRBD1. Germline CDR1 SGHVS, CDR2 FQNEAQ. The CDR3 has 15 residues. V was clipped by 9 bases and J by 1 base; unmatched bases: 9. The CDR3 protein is CASDSGQGRNTEAFF. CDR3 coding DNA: TGTGCCAGTGATTCGGGACAGGGCAGGAACACTGAAGCTTTCTTT.

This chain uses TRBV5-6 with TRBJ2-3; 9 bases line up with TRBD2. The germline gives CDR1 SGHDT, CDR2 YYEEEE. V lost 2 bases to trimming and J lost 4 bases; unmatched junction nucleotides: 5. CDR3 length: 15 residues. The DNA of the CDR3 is TGTGCCAGCAGCTTCCTAGCGGGAATAGCAGATACGCAGTATTTT. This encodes CASSFLAGIADTQYF.

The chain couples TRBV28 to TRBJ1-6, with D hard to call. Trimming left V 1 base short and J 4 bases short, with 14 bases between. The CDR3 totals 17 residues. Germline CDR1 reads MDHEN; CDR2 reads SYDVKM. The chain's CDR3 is CASSLFQSGDYNSPLHF. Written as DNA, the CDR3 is TGTGCCAGCAGTTTATTTCAGAGCGGGGATTATAATTCACCCCTCCACTTT.

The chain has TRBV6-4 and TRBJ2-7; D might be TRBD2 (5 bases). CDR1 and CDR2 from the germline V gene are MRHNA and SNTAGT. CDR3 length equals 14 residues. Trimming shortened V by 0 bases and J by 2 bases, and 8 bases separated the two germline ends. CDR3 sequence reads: CASSDSRDTYEQYF. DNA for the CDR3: TGTGCCAGCAGTGACTCGAGGGATACCTACGAGCAGTACTTC.

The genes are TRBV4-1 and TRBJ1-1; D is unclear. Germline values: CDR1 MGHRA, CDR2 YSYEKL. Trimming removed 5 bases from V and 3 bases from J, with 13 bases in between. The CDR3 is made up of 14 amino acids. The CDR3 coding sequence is TGCGCCAGCAGCTCCTTGGGAGGGTACACTGAAGCTTTCTTT. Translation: CASSSLGGYTEAFF.

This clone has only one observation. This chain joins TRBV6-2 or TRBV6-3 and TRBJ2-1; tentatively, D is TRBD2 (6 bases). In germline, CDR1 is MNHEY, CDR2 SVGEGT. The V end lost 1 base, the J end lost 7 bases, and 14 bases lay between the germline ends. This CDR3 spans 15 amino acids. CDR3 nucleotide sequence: TGTGCCAGCAGTTACTGGCGGGGAGCCTTAAATGAGCAGTTCTTC. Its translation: CASSYWRGALNEQFF.